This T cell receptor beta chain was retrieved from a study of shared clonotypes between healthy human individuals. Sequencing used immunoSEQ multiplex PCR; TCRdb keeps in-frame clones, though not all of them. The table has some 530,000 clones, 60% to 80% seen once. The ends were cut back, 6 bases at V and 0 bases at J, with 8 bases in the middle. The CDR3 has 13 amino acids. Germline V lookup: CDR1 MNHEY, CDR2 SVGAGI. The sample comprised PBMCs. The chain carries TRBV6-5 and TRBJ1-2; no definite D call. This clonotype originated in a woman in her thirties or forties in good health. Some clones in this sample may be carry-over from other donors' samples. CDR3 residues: CASSPGANYGYTF. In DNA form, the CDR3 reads TGTGCCAGCAGCCCTGGGGCTAACTATGGCTACACCTTC.